These T cell receptor beta chains were read from a single sample in a study of breast tumors, draining lymph nodes, adjacent tissues. TCRdb recomputed calls from the multiplex PCR reads with MiXCR, one row per CDR3 protein. The data show over 150,000 distinct CDR3 sequences, 31% seen once. Source material: axillary lymph node tissue. These receptors were taken from a female donor with breast cancer. Some clones in this sample may be carry-over from other donors' samples. Both conserved end residues are part of each CDR3. Each record gives: D gene, clone size, J gene, V gene, CDR3 protein, CDR3 DNA. D genes are given only for firm matches. Some rows mark clone size as missing; the rest say once, few, many or name a class of expanded clone.

- | many | TRBJ2-2 | TRBV30 | CAWSVIPGAGELFF | TGTGCCTGGAGTGTCATTCCGGGGGCCGGGGAGCTGTTTTTT
- | many | TRBJ1-5 | TRBV6-6 | CASRSGYSNQPQHF | TGTGCCAGCAGGTCCGGATATAGCAATCAGCCCCAGCATTTT
- | many | TRBJ2-5 | TRBV2 | CASSEGLSTGGEETQYF | TGTGCCAGCAGTGAAGGCCTATCGACTGGGGGAGAAGAGACCCAGTACTTC
TRBD1 | - | TRBJ2-7 | TRBV20-1 | CSAPEGASGTTYEQYF | TGCAGTGCCCCCGAGGGGGCCAGCGGAACCACCTACGAGCAGTACTTC
TRBD2 | few | TRBJ2-3 | TRBV30 | CASSFRQRGEVDTQYF | TGTGCCAGCTCCTTTCGGCAGCGGGGAGAGGTAGATACGCAGTATTTT
- | many | TRBJ2-6 | TRBV7-2 | CASTIRGAGANVLTF | TGTGCCAGCACCATAAGGGGGGCTGGGGCCAACGTCCTGACTTTC
- | many | TRBJ1-2 | TRBV30 | CAWIQGYYGYTF | TGTGCCTGGATCCAGGGATACTATGGCTACACCTTC
- | - | TRBJ1-6 | TRBV6-6 | CASSPSGRFYNSPLHF | TGTGCCAGCAGTCCCTCGGGACGATTCTATAATTCACCCCTCCACTTT
- | few | TRBJ2-1 | TRBV11-1 | CASSLAVRANEQFF | TGTGCCAGCAGCTTAGCGGTAAGGGCTAATGAGCAGTTCTTC
TRBD1 | many | TRBJ1-2 | TRBV6-4 | CASSPGQSNYGYTF | TGTGCCAGCAGTCCGGGACAGTCTAACTATGGCTACACCTTC
- | many | TRBJ2-5 | TRBV7-7 | CASSFDRGTQYF | TGTGCTAGCAGCTTTGACCGAGGGACCCAGTACTTC
- | many | TRBJ1-4 | TRBV5-6 | CASSSGPRGEKLFF | TGTGCCAGCAGCTCGGGCCCGCGGGGGGAAAAACTGTTTTTT
- | many | TRBJ2-1 | TRBV5-5 | CASSRSGLTYNEQFF | TGTGCCAGCAGCCGTTCTGGCCTAACCTACAATGAGCAGTTCTTC
- | many | TRBJ2-5 | TRBV7-9 | CASSPRGAETQYF | TGTGCCAGCAGCCCTCGGGGCGCCGAGACCCAGTACTTC
TRBD2 | many | TRBJ2-7 | TRBV10-3 | CAISEVKRGSYEQYF | TGTGCCATCAGTGAGGTAAAGCGGGGCTCCTACGAGCAGTACTTC
- | once | TRBJ1-1 | TRBV7-9 | CAGSLGGIRNTEAFF | TGTGCCGGCAGCTTAGGGGGAATAAGGAACACTGAAGCTTTCTTT
- | many | TRBJ2-2 | TRBV3-1 | CASSQGWTGELFF | TGTGCCAGCAGCCAAGGCTGGACCGGGGAGCTGTTTTTT
TRBD2 | many | TRBJ2-1 | TRBV2 | CASSEASGRAARYNEQFF | TGTGCCAGCAGTGAGGCTAGCGGGAGGGCGGCGAGATACAATGAGCAGTTCTTC
TRBD1 | many | TRBJ2-5 | TRBV7-9 | CASTLYGTGEGETQYF | TGTGCCAGCACCCTCTACGGGACAGGGGAAGGGGAGACCCAGTACTTC
TRBD1 | - | TRBJ2-3 | TRBV6-5 | CAIKDRGRDTQYF | TGTGCCATCAAGGACAGGGGGCGAGATACGCAGTATTTT
TRBD2 | - | TRBJ2-2 | TRBV19 | CASSIGASGRNTGELFF | TGTGCCAGTAGTATAGGCGCTAGCGGAAGGAACACCGGGGAGCTGTTTTTT
- | many | TRBJ2-5 | TRBV7-2 | CASSLYGGLGGTQYF | TGTGCCAGCAGCTTATACGGGGGGCTAGGGGGGACCCAGTACTTC
TRBD1 | many | TRBJ2-7 | TRBV7-3 | CASSRTGQTRPSNYEQYF | TGTGCCAGCAGCCGAACGGGACAGACGCGACCATCGAATTACGAGCAGTACTTC
- | - | TRBJ1-2 | TRBV7-3 | CASSSGSPYGYTF | TGTGCCAGCAGCTCGGGCAGTCCCTATGGCTACACCTTC
- | many | TRBJ2-2 | TRBV7-2 | CASSLGGNTGELFF | TGTGCCAGCAGCTTAGGAGGGAACACCGGGGAGCTGTTTTTT
- | many | TRBJ2-1 | TRBV20-1 | CSANIPPRNNEQFF | TGCAGTGCTAATATCCCCCCCCGAAACAATGAGCAGTTCTTC
TRBD1 | many | TRBJ2-7 | TRBV4-3 | CASSPTGGDYEQYF | TGCGCCAGCAGCCCGACAGGGGGGGACTACGAGCAGTACTTC
TRBD1 | many | TRBJ2-7 | TRBV5-6 | CASRKTGWSYEQYF | TGTGCCAGCAGAAAGACAGGGTGGTCCTACGAGCAGTACTTC
- | many | TRBJ1-4 | TRBV28 | CASRGGAEEEKLFF | TGTGCCAGCAGAGGAGGGGCAGAGGAAGAAAAACTGTTTTTT
TRBD1 | few | TRBJ1-6 | TRBV6-6 | CASSPRDRGSYNSPLHF | TGTGCCAGCAGTCCCCGGGACAGGGGCTCCTATAATTCACCCCTCCACTTT
TRBD2 | many | TRBJ2-5 | TRBV9 | CASSGSLAGETQYF | TGTGCCAGCAGCGGATCACTAGCGGGGGAGACCCAGTACTTC
- | - | TRBJ1-1 | TRBV4-2 | CASSSGPTEALF | TGTGCCAGCAGCTCGGGCCCCACTGAAGCTCTCTTT
TRBD1 | many | TRBJ1-5 | TRBV11-3 | CASSLDVPTGTGGNQPQHF | TGTGCCAGCAGCTTAGACGTTCCGACCGGGACAGGGGGCAATCAGCCCCAGCATTTT
TRBD2 | many | TRBJ2-2 | TRBV7-9 | CASRPGLDYTGELFF | TGTGCCAGCAGGCCGGGACTAGACTACACCGGGGAGCTGTTTTTT
- | many | TRBJ2-7 | TRBV28 | CASSFGDTSYEQYF | TGTGCCAGCAGTTTTGGGGACACATCCTACGAGCAGTACTTC
- | many | TRBJ1-4 | TRBV10-2 | CASRGRERTNEKLFF | TGCGCCAGCAGAGGCAGGGAGCGCACTAATGAAAAACTGTTTTTT
- | many | TRBJ2-6 | TRBV20-1 | CSARQDFSGANVLTF | TGCAGTGCTAGACAGGACTTCTCTGGGGCCAACGTCCTGACTTTC
TRBD2 | many | TRBJ2-1 | TRBV7-2 | CASSFKTSGSRVGQFF | TGTGCCAGCAGTTTTAAGACTAGCGGGAGCCGGGTTGGGCAGTTCTTC
- | once | TRBJ1-5 | TRBV20-1 | CSAGHKVNQPQHF | TGCAGTGCTGGACATAAGGTGAATCAGCCCCAGCATTTT
- | - | TRBJ2-2 | TRBV7-3 | CASSLDGSTGELFF | TGTGCCAGCAGCTTAGATGGTAGCACCGGGGAGCTGTTTTTT
- | many | TRBJ2-7 | TRBV19 | CASSTKGENSYEQYF | TGTGCCAGTAGTACCAAAGGGGAAAATTCCTACGAGCAGTACTTC
TRBD1 | many | TRBJ1-2 | TRBV24-1 | CATSDPGQGDYGYTF | TGTGCCACCAGTGACCCTGGACAGGGGGACTATGGCTACACCTTC
TRBD1 | - | TRBJ1-4 | TRBV20-1 | CSARAGDRGKLFF | TGCAGTGCTAGAGCAGGAGACAGGGGAAAACTGTTTTTT
- | - | TRBJ2-1 | TRBV6-1 | CASSQNQIIQSSYNEQFF | TGTGCCAGCAGTCAAAACCAGATCATTCAAAGCTCCTACAATGAGCAGTTCTTC
TRBD1 | many | TRBJ1-6 | TRBV30 | CAQRGQGGGSPLHF | TGTGCCCAGCGAGGACAGGGTGGCGGTTCACCCCTCCACTTT